The clone carrying this T cell receptor beta chain was found many times. No antigen is known for it. The authors used Ficoll-Paque density gradient centrifugation to separate PBMCs. The input was about 10 ml of fresh peripheral blood. Researchers took RNA transcripts and amplified TCR beta CDR3 regions from them. The library came from an HTBI-primed first-round RT-PCR and a second-round multiplex PCR. TCRdb recomputed calls from the multiplex PCR reads with MiXCR, one row per CDR3 protein. The sample holds about 400,000 distinct CDR3 sequences, approximately 20% seen once. The germline V gene encodes CDR1 SQVTM and CDR2 ANQGSEA. J lost 11 bases, V lost 0 bases, and 10 bases had no gene match. The CDR3 contains 14 residues. This record comes from a study of Graves' ophthalmopathy and Graves' hyperthyroidism. Study results and caveats: In blood appeared most of the expanded thyroid clonotypes whose frequency exceeded 0.001. Sensitivity of roughly 64% and specificity of 72.22% were achieved by the model that predicted ophthalmopathy progression. Using 13 signatures, a model distinguished ophthalmopathy from stable hyperthyroidism, reaching roughly 90% sensitivity and 81.08% specificity.

V and J are TRBV29-1 and TRBJ2-4; TRBD1 agrees at 7 bases. This clonotype was sampled from a woman under 30 with Graves' ophthalmopathy. The sample comprised peripheral blood. CDR3 DNA: TGCAGCGTTGAAGATGGCGGCCCGCAGGGGGTTCAGTACTTC. Translating it yields CSVEDGGPQGVQYF.